The 9 T cell receptor beta chains reported below all come from one sample, sequenced in a study of blood T cell repertoires in COVID-19. Data came from immunoSEQ multiplex PCR; TCRdb stores just in-frame clones and leaves some out. The sample holds about 68,000 clones, approximately 92% seen once. The sequenced sample was peripheral blood. These receptors all stem from a man aged 50 or older with acute or convalescent COVID-19.

The chain carries TRBV19 and TRBJ2-1; TRBD2 agrees at 8 bases. This CDR3 comprises 15 residues. V lost 2 bases to trimming and J lost 4 bases; unmatched junction nucleotides: 4. Germline CDR1 is LNHDA and CDR2 is SQIVND (reference sequence). CDR3 nucleotides: TGTGCCAGTAGTATAATGAGCGGGAGTTACAATGAGCAGTTCTTC. It encodes CASSIMSGSYNEQFF.

This clone was picked up a small number of times. The CDR3 region is CASSRDREQPQHF. The CDR3 nucleotides are TGTGCCAGCAGCCGGGACAGGGAACAGCCCCAGCATTTT. V and J are TRBV7-2 and TRBJ1-5, with 9 bases fitting TRBD1. V lost 5 bases, J lost 7 bases, and 3 bases stayed unmatched. This CDR3 has 13 residues. The germline gives CDR1 SGHTA, CDR2 FQGNSA.

V is TRBV7-9 and J is TRBJ2-7; D is uncertain. This CDR3 region has 13 residues. CDR1 is SEHNR and CDR2 is FQNEAQ in the germline V gene (reference sequence). Between the trimmed V and J ends, which lost 2 bases and 3 bases, there was a span of 8 bases. As DNA, the CDR3 is TGTGCCAGCAGCTTACCGGGTCTCTACGAGCAGTACTTC. As protein: CASSLPGLYEQYF.

The chain links TRBV24-1 to TRBJ1-4; no clear D. The CDR3 contains 13 residues. CDR1 and CDR2 from the germline V gene are KGHDR and SFDVKD. Trimming shortened V by 7 bases and J by 2 bases, and 7 bases separated the two germline ends. Here the CDR3 DNA reads TGTGCCACCAGCCACAACACTAATGAAAAACTGTTTTTT. It encodes CATSHNTNEKLFF.

This clone was seen once. The chain employs TRBV5-1 and TRBJ1-2, with D perhaps TRBD1 (6 bases). CDR1 is SGHRS and CDR2 is YFSETQ in the germline V gene. With 6 bases removed from V and 3 bases from J, the gap between germline ends came to 12 bases. The CDR3 runs 13 residues. CDR3 in DNA: TGCGCCAGCAAGGGACAAGAACACTATGGCTACACCTTC. Its translation: CASKGQEHYGYTF.

The V and J genes are TRBV6-5 and TRBJ1-2; TRBD1 is a possible D gene (6 bases). V shed 2 bases and J shed 5 bases, with 18 bases lying between them. CDR3 length: 16 residues. Looked up from germline, CDR1 is MNHEY and CDR2 is SVGAGI. CDR3 DNA sequence: TGTGCCAGCAGTTACATTTCGAGCGGCAGGGGATATGGCTACACCTTC. Its translation is CASSYISSGRGYGYTF.

The rearrangement links TRBV6-6 to TRBJ1-5; 8 bases fit TRBD1. The CDR3 is 15 residues long. Unmatched junction bases numbered 2, after V lost 0 bases and J lost 4 bases. Germline CDR1 is MNHNY and CDR2 is SVGAGI (reference sequence). CDR3 sequence reads: CASSYSQGANQPQHF. CDR3 nucleotide sequence: TGTGCCAGCAGTTACTCGCAGGGGGCAAATCAGCCCCAGCATTTT.

The genes are TRBV19 and TRBJ2-1; 9 bases fit TRBD1. Looked up from germline, CDR1 is LNHDA and CDR2 is SQIVND (reference sequence). This CDR3 spans 15 amino acids. V dropped 5 bases and J dropped 7; count of bases not matched to a gene: 9. The CDR3 sequence: CASSVTGGSMNEQFF. The CDR3 nucleotides are TGTGCCAGTAGTGTTACAGGGGGCTCGATGAATGAGCAGTTCTTC.

The rearrangement uses TRBV29-1 and TRBJ2-5; 8 nucleotides match TRBD2. CDR1 and CDR2 (germline): SQVTM, ANQGSEA. After removal of 7 bases from V and 5 bases from J, the junction contained 9 bases not matched to a gene. CDR3 length: 13 amino acids. For the CDR3, the DNA is TGCAGCGGTGACGGGGGGGGTATGGAGACCCAGTACTTC. Amino acids: CSGDGGGMETQYF.